These 21 T cell receptor beta chains share one sample of origin, sequenced in a study of OX40 agonist ivuxolimab in advanced cancers. This table comes from immunoSEQ multiplex PCR, and its TCRdb copy is limited to in-frame clones, with some not included. The table records around 68,000 clones, roughly 86% of them present only once. The sequencing used CD4+ or CD8+ T cells sorted from blood, collected in a trial of the OX40 agonist ivuxolimab. These receptors were obtained from an adult with an advanced solid tumor such as melanoma, head and neck, liver or kidney cancer.

The chain employs TRBV7-9 and TRBJ1-6; TRBD1 matches at 9 bases. V lost 6 bases, J lost 8 bases, and 8 bases stayed unmatched. Germline V CDR1 and CDR2: SEHNR, FQNEAQ (reference sequence). The CDR3 extends over 15 amino acids. The CDR3 sequence: CASRWTGDPYSPLHF. The CDR3 DNA reads as TGTGCCAGCAGATGGACAGGGGACCCATATTCACCCCTCCACTTT.

The table lists this clone with a count of one. This chain connects TRBV7-2 to TRBJ1-1, with 7 bases lining up with TRBD1. This CDR3 is 14 amino acids long. CDR1 and CDR2 from the germline V gene are SGHTA and FQGNSA. With V trimmed by 3 bases and J by 4 bases, 5 bases remained unmatched. This CDR3 is CASSFAQGGTEAFF. The CDR3 coding sequence is TGTGCCAGCAGCTTTGCCCAGGGGGGCACTGAAGCTTTCTTT.

This clone has a handful of counts. The genes are TRBV18 and TRBJ1-1; D remains unclear. The germline V and J ends were trimmed by 3 bases and 2 bases, with 4 bases remaining between them. Per the germline V gene, CDR1 is KGHSH and CDR2 is LQKENI. The CDR3 covers 12 residues. The CDR3 spells CASSPDNTEAFF. For the CDR3, the DNA is TGTGCCAGCTCACCGGACAACACTGAAGCTTTCTTT.

This chain links TRBV5-1 with TRBJ2-2; possible D gene TRBD1, 7 bases. The CDR3 is 15 amino acids. From germline, CDR1 is SGHRS and CDR2 YFSETQ. Trimming pared 2 bases from V and 3 bases from J, leaving 11 bases between. CDR3 DNA sequence: TGCGCCAGCAGCTTTCAGGGGGACTACACCGGGGAGCTGTTTTTT. Its translation: CASSFQGDYTGELFF. Full variable domain (remainder filled in from reference TRBV5-1 and TRBJ2-2): KAGVTQTPRYLIKTRGQQVTLSCSPISGHRSVSWYQQTPGQGLQFLFEYFSETQRNKGNFPGRFSGRQFSNSRSEMNVSTLELGDSALYLCASSFQGDYTGELFFGEGSRLTVL.

This clone was found once. The CDR3 DNA is TGTGCCAGCAGCCCGAATCAGGGAAACACCATATATTTT. It yields the protein CASSPNQGNTIYF. The chain carries TRBV7-9 and TRBJ1-3; D not resolved. V lost 5 bases, J lost 4 bases, and 9 bases lay in between. Germline V gene lookup returns CDR1 SEHNR and CDR2 FQNEAQ (reference sequence). The CDR3 contains 13 residues.

This rearrangement joins TRBV6-1 to TRBJ1-3; no firm D call. The V gene's germline CDR1 is MNHNS and CDR2 SASEGT. The V end was cut by 7 bases, the J end by 3 bases, with 16 bases between. The CDR3 extends over 15 amino acids. The DNA for the CDR3 is TGTGCCAGCATTCCGGCCCTCCTAGTTGGAAACACCATATATTTT. Translating gives CASIPALLVGNTIYF.

This sequence joins TRBV30 and TRBJ2-3, with a weak D call TRBD2 (6 bases). V shed 4 bases and J shed 1 base, with 12 bases lying between them. There are 14 residues in the CDR3. Germline CDR1 GTSNPN, CDR2 SVGIG (reference sequence). The CDR3 is CAWNQGGGTDTQYF. CDR3 nucleotide sequence: TGTGCCTGGAACCAAGGCGGGGGCACAGATACGCAGTATTTT.

The CDR3, as DNA: TGTGCCAGCAGCTTAGTCGGACAGGGGGCCTACGAGCAGTACTTC. It is translated as CASSLVGQGAYEQYF. This sequence joins TRBV7-2 and TRBJ2-7; TRBD1 matches at 10 bases. With V trimmed by 1 base and J by 2 bases, 2 bases remained unmatched. The germline gives CDR1 SGHTA, CDR2 FQGNSA. This CDR3 has 15 residues.

This sequence joins TRBV9 and TRBJ2-1; D ambiguous. Germline V CDR1 and CDR2: SGDLS, YYNGEE. This CDR3 spans 12 amino acids. V was trimmed by 0 bases and J by 8 bases, leaving 6 bases between them. The CDR3 bases are TGTGCCAGCAGCGTAGACCGGGATGAGCAGTTCTTC. This sequence encodes CASSVDRDEQFF.

The chain joins TRBV4-2 to TRBJ2-1; D is possibly TRBD2 (5 bases). Germline CDR1 LGHNA, CDR2 YNFKEQ. The V end was cut by 4 bases, the J end by 4 bases, with 11 bases between. The CDR3 runs to 14 residues. The CDR3 DNA follows: TGTGCCAGCAGCCCATCCCGGACTTACAATGAGCAGTTCTTC. Its protein product is CASSPSRTYNEQFF.

The CDR3 region has the DNA TGCGCCAGCAGTGAAGGGGCTAGCGGGACCAATGAGCAGTTCTTC. Amino acid sequence: CASSEGASGTNEQFF. The chain couples TRBV10-1 to TRBJ2-1; TRBD2 aligns across 9 bases. The CDR3 has 15 residues. The V gene's germline CDR1 is WNHNN and CDR2 SYGVQD (reference sequence). The V and J ends lost 3 bases and 6 bases, in that order; junction bases with no gene match: 6.

The CDR3, as DNA: TGTGCCAGCAGCGTAGGGGTAGCGGACCAAGAGACCCAGTACTTC. Its protein product is CASSVGVADQETQYF. V and J are TRBV9 and TRBJ2-5; D is perhaps TRBD2 (6 bases). This CDR3 has 15 residues. The germline gives CDR1 SGDLS, CDR2 YYNGEE. The V end lost 0 bases, the J end lost 0 bases, and 9 bases lay between the germline ends.

This clone came up once. The chain has TRBV5-4 and TRBJ2-1; 12 bases are a match to TRBD2. Trimming removed 4 bases from V and 2 bases from J; junction bases left unmatched: 4. This CDR3 is built from 16 residues. Germline-derived CDR1 and CDR2 are SGHNT and YYREEE (reference sequence). CDR3 amino acids: CASSRRTSGTYNEQFF. The CDR3 coding sequence is TGTGCCAGCAGCCGTCGGACTAGCGGGACCTACAATGAGCAGTTCTTC.

The chain uses TRBV30 and TRBJ2-2, with 10 bases that match TRBD1. J gave up 0 bases and V 1 base, and 2 bases lay outside the gene matches. Germline V lookup: CDR1 GTSNPN, CDR2 SVGIG (reference sequence). This CDR3 comprises 16 residues. The CDR3 coding sequence is TGTGCCTGGAGTGGAGGGACAGGGGCGAACACCGGGGAGCTGTTTTTT. It yields the protein CAWSGGTGANTGELFF.

The rearrangement uses TRBV7-9 and TRBJ2-3; 7 nucleotides match TRBD1. The CDR3 covers 14 residues. Germline assignment: CDR1 SEHNR and CDR2 FQNEAQ (reference sequence). With 10 bases clipped from V and 0 bases from J, the junction kept 7 bases outside the gene matches. The CDR3 DNA is TGTGCCAACTCGGACAGGACTAGCACAGATACGCAGTATTTT. Translating gives CANSDRTSTDTQYF.

The chain couples TRBV10-2 to TRBJ2-7; 10 nucleotides line up with TRBD2. From germline, CDR1 is WSHSY and CDR2 SAAADI. V trimming: 4 bases; J trimming: 2 bases; junction bases outside the gene matches: 2. The CDR3 is 14 residues long. CDR3 sequence: CASSGTSGAYEQYF. The CDR3 DNA is TGCGCCAGCAGTGGGACTAGCGGAGCCTACGAGCAGTACTTC.

The CDR3 loop is CASSGGSAGDTQYF. CDR3 in DNA: TGTGCCAGCAGCGGGGGTTCAGCGGGAGATACGCAGTATTTT. The chain has TRBV7-9 and TRBJ2-3, with TRBD2 as a possible D gene (6 bases). V was cut by 5 bases and J by 5 bases, with 14 bases left in between. Germline assignment: CDR1 SEHNR and CDR2 FQNEAQ (reference sequence). This CDR3 is 14 amino acids long.

This clone came up a few times. The chain couples TRBV11-2 to TRBJ2-3, with D uncertain. Trimming stripped 5 bases from V and 0 bases from J, with 3 bases between. Germline V lookup: CDR1 SGHAT, CDR2 FQNNGV. The CDR3 consists of 12 residues. The CDR3 reads CASSPSTDTQYF. DNA of the CDR3: TGTGCCAGCAGCCCCAGCACAGATACGCAGTATTTT.

This chain uses TRBV4-1 with TRBJ1-5; D is unresolved. CDR3 length: 15 amino acids. The V gene's germline CDR1 is MGHRA and CDR2 YSYEKL. Between the trimmed V and J ends, which lost 4 bases and 0 bases, there was a span of 10 bases. In DNA form, the CDR3 reads TGCGCCAGCAGCCGGTCAACAGTTAGCAATCAGCCCCAGCATTTT. Translating it yields CASSRSTVSNQPQHF.

The count of this clone is one. This chain links TRBV7-9 with TRBJ1-2, with D uncertain. Germline V gene lookup returns CDR1 SEHNR and CDR2 FQNEAQ (reference sequence). CDR3 length equals 15 residues. The ends were cut back, 7 bases at V and 1 base at J, with 16 bases in the middle. CDR3 in amino acids: CASKGLTQSNYGYTF. The CDR3 coding sequence is TGTGCCAGCAAGGGTTTGACCCAGAGTAACTATGGCTACACCTTC.

The chain is built from TRBV6-5 and TRBJ2-1, with a tentative D call TRBD1 (6 bases). This CDR3 has 15 residues. Trimming shortened V by 2 bases and J by 4 bases, and 12 bases separated the two germline ends. Germline-derived CDR1 and CDR2 are MNHEY and SVGAGI. CDR3 sequence: CASSYDWGQYNEQFF. The CDR3 nucleotides read TGTGCCAGCAGTTACGATTGGGGGCAGTACAATGAGCAGTTCTTC.